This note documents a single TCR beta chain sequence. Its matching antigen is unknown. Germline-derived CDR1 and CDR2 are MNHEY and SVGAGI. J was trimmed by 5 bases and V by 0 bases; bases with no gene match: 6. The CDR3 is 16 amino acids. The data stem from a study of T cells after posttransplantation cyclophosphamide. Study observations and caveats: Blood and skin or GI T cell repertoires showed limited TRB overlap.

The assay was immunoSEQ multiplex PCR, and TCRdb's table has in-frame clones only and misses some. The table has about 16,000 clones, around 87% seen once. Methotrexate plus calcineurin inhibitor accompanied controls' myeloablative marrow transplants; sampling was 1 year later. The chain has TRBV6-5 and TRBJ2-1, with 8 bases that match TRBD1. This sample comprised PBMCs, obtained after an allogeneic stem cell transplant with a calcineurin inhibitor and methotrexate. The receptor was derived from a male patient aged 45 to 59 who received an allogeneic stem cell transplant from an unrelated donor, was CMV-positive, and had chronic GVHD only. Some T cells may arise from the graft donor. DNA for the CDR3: TGTGCCAGCAGTTACTCAGGACAGGGTTGGAACAATGAGCAGTTCTTC. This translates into CASSYSGQGWNNEQFF.